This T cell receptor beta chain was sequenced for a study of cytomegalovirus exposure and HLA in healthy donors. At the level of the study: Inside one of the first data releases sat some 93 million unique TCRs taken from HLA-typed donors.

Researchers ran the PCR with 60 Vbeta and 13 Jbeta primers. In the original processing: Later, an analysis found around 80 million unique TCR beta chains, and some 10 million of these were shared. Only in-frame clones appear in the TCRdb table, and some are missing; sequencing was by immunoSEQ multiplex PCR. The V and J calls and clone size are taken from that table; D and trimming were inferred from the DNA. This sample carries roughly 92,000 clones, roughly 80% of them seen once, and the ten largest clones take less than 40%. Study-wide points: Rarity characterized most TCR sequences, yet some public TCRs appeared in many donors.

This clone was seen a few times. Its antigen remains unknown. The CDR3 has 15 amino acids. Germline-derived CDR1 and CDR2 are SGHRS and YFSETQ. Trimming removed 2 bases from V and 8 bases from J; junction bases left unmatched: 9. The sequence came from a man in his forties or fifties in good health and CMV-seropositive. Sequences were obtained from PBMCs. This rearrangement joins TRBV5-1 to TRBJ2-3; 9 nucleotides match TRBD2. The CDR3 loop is CASSFSAGGLGTQYF. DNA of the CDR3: TGCGCCAGCAGCTTCTCAGCGGGAGGTCTCGGTACGCAGTATTTT.